This is a list of T cell receptor beta chains from one sample in a study of blood T cell repertoires in COVID-19. Sequenced by immunoSEQ multiplex PCR; TCRdb stores in-frame clones only, minus some. The table includes under 250,000 clones, 87% detected once. Sequencing was done on a sample of PBMCs or T cells enriched from blood (not recorded which). These TCRs come from a woman aged 30 to 39 with acute COVID-19. Each CDR3 is given with its conserved first and last residue. D genes are given only for firm matches. Expanded clones are given a class, and other clones once, few, many or no size at all.

v_call	j_call	clone_size	d_call	cdr3_aa	cdr3_nt
TRBV2	TRBJ1-2	-	TRBD1	CARETGRPGGYTF	TGTGCCAGGGAGACAGGGCGACCAGGAGGCTACACCTTC
TRBV30	TRBJ1-2	-	TRBD1	CAWSWAGGEKGYTF	TGTGCCTGGAGTTGGGCAGGGGGCGAGAAAGGCTACACCTTC
TRBV4-3	TRBJ1-4	-	-	CASRTGNNEKLFF	TGCGCCAGCAGGACAGGCAATAATGAAAAACTGTTTTTT
TRBV5-1	TRBJ2-2	-	-	CASSGGGTGELFF	TGCGCCAGCAGCGGGGGCGGCACCGGGGAGCTGTTTTTT
TRBV5-4	TRBJ1-1	-	TRBD1	CASSLNRGNTEAFF	TGTGCCAGCAGCCTAAACAGGGGGAACACTGAAGCTTTCTTT
TRBV7-9	TRBJ1-2	few	-	CASSLVRGDNSGYTF	TGTGCCAGCAGCTTAGTCCGGGGGGATAACTCTGGCTACACCTTC
TRBV10-3	TRBJ1-1	once	-	CAIGRGGYTEAFF	TGTGCCATCGGGCGGGGGGGTTACACTGAAGCTTTCTTT
TRBV19	TRBJ1-1	-	TRBD1	CASTTGALGNTEAFF	TGTGCCAGTACGACAGGGGCGCTCGGGAACACTGAAGCTTTCTTT
TRBV6-5	TRBJ2-1	-	TRBD1	CASSWGQGSYNEQFF	TGTGCCAGCAGTTGGGGACAGGGGTCCTACAATGAGCAGTTCTTC
TRBV6-5	TRBJ2-1	-	-	CASRAPNLDEQFF	TGTGCCAGCAGGGCCCCGAATCTTGATGAGCAGTTCTTC
TRBV19	TRBJ1-1	-	-	CASIQGPVNTEAFF	TGTGCCAGCATCCAGGGGCCGGTCAACACTGAAGCTTTCTTT
TRBV7-6	TRBJ2-1	-	TRBD2	CASSLDRSSGGRYNEQFF	TGTGCCAGCAGCTTAGATCGGAGTAGCGGGGGGCGGTACAATGAGCAGTTCTTC
TRBV7-9	TRBJ2-7	-	TRBD1	CASSRGQGLNEQYF	TGTGCCAGCAGCCGTGGACAGGGTCTCAACGAGCAGTACTTC
TRBV7-2	TRBJ1-1	-	-	CASSLGGHEAFF	TGTGCCAGCAGCTTAGGGGGGCATGAAGCTTTCTTT
TRBV11-2	TRBJ2-5	-	-	CASSPWDTQETQYF	TGTGCCAGCAGTCCGTGGGACACCCAAGAGACCCAGTACTTC
TRBV4-1	TRBJ1-2	-	-	CASSRRDASYGYTF	TGCGCCAGCAGCCGCAGGGATGCAAGCTATGGCTACACCTTC
TRBV11-2	TRBJ2-3	-	TRBD2	CASSPPPAGGQDTQYF	TGTGCCAGCAGCCCGCCCCCAGCGGGGGGGCAAGATACGCAGTATTTT
TRBV19	TRBJ1-5	-	TRBD1	CARRQGNQPQHF	TGTGCCAGGCGACAGGGGAATCAGCCCCAGCATTTT
TRBV19	TRBJ1-1	-	TRBD1	CASKQGARGNTEAFF	TGTGCCAGTAAACAGGGGGCGCGGGGGAACACTGAAGCTTTCTTT
TRBV5-8	TRBJ1-5	-	-	CASSLWLDSIVDQPQHF	TGTGCCAGCAGCTTGTGGCTGGACTCTATCGTGGATCAGCCCCAGCATTTT
TRBV5-1	TRBJ2-5	-	TRBD2	CASSRGSGGETQYF	TGCGCCAGCAGCCGCGGGAGCGGGGGGGAGACCCAGTACTTC
TRBV7-9	TRBJ1-1	-	-	CASSLVGGGTEAFF	TGTGCCAGCAGCTTAGTCGGGGGAGGCACTGAAGCTTTCTTT
TRBV5-1	TRBJ2-7	-	-	CASRSPGGPFYEQYF	TGCGCCAGCAGGTCCCCCGGGGGTCCCTTCTACGAGCAGTACTTC
TRBV5-1	TRBJ2-5	-	-	CASSLGIGGQETQYF	TGCGCCAGCAGCTTGGGTATCGGGGGCCAAGAGACCCAGTACTTC
TRBV13	TRBJ1-1	-	TRBD1	CASSFRGHGTEAFF	TGTGCCAGCAGCTTCAGGGGGCACGGCACTGAAGCTTTCTTT
TRBV29-1	TRBJ1-1	-	-	CSPPGKNTEAFF	TGCAGCCCCCCGGGGAAGAACACTGAAGCTTTCTTT
TRBV3-1/TRBV3-2	TRBJ2-7	many	-	CASSQGSWGHSYEQYF	TGTGCCAGCAGCCAAGGGAGCTGGGGGCACTCCTACGAGCAGTACTTC
TRBV7-9	TRBJ2-7	-	TRBD1	CASSWDRASSYEQYF	TGTGCCAGCAGCTGGGACAGGGCGAGCTCCTACGAGCAGTACTTC
TRBV12-5	TRBJ2-1	-	-	CASGLGSNGGGGHKTHPYNEQFF	TGTGCTAGTGGTTTGGGTTCGAACGGGGGCGGGGGCCACAAAACACACCCCTACAATGAGCAGTTCTTC
TRBV6-5	TRBJ2-5	once	-	CASYLSNGQETQYF	TGTGCCAGCTACCTAAGTAACGGCCAAGAGACCCAGTACTTC
TRBV2	TRBJ2-1	-	-	CASSDRTGYNEQFF	TGTGCCAGCAGTGATCGTACAGGGTACAATGAGCAGTTCTTC
TRBV4-3	TRBJ1-3	-	-	CASSQVRPLEGNTIYF	TGCGCCAGCAGCCAAGTGCGGCCATTGGAAGGAAACACCATATATTTT
TRBV3-1/TRBV3-2	TRBJ1-2	-	-	CASVGGGGYTF	TGTGCCAGCGTCGGGGGGGGTGGCTACACCTTC